The following is a TCR beta chain sequence with its context. Its antigen is currently not known. Qualities for individual bases were not recorded, and no much larger clone is one base off. These data are taken from a study of T cell changes during pregnancy in multiple sclerosis (dated by TCRdb to between 2019 and 2020). For context, the study as a whole: Changes in the T cell repertoire over the course of pregnancy were examined in this study in women with multiple sclerosis.

The CDR3 sequence holds 18 residues, the cysteine and phenylalanine included. Of the read, only the CDR3 DNA is kept; its 54 bases are in frame from base 1. V lost 3 bases and J lost 0 bases, and the count of bases not matched to a germline gene is 13. CDR1 is given as LGHNA and CDR2 as YNFKEQ, both from the germline V gene. Library prep was done by the immunoSEQ multiplex PCR assay. The source is immuneACCESS, and TCRdb retained only in-frame sequences with V and J called. Part of the clones is not carried over; for the studies checked, unresolved V genes explain less than half of this, and the remainder is unexplained. The sample table holds approximately 65,000 clones, of which approximately 92% were seen once. Clones ranked in the top ten supply around 2.9% of the sample.

The sequence was obtained from a female donor in good health, enrolled as a control in a pregnancy study. The rearranged segments are TRBV4-2 and TRBJ1-1; a stretch of 7 junction bases matches TRBD1. The sequencing here drew on CD8+ T cells from peripheral blood mononuclear cells, taken in the third trimester of pregnancy. This receptor has the CDR3 CASSHHLRDSAMNTEAFF. Read as DNA, the sequence is TGTGCCAGCAGCCATCATCTCCGGGACAGCGCTATGAACACTGAAGCTTTCTTT.